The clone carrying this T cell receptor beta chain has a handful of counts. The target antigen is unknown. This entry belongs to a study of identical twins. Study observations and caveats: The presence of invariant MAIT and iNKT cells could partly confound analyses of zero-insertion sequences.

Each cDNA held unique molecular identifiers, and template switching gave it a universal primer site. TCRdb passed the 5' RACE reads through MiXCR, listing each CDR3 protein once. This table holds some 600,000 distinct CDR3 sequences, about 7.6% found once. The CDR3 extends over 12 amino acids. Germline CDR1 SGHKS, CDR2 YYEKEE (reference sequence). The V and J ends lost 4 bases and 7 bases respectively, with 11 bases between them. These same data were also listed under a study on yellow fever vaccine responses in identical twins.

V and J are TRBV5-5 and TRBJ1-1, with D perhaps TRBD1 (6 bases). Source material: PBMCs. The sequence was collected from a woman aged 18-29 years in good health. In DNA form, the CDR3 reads TGTGCCAGCAGCCCGGACAGAATTGAAGCTTTCTTT. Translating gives CASSPDRIEAFF. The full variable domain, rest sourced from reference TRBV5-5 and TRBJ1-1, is DAGVTQSPTHLIKTRGQQVTLRCSPISGHKSVSWYQQVLGQGPQFIFQYYEKEERGRGNFPDRFSARQFPNYSSELNVNALLLGDSALYLCASSPDRIEAFFGQGTRLTVV.